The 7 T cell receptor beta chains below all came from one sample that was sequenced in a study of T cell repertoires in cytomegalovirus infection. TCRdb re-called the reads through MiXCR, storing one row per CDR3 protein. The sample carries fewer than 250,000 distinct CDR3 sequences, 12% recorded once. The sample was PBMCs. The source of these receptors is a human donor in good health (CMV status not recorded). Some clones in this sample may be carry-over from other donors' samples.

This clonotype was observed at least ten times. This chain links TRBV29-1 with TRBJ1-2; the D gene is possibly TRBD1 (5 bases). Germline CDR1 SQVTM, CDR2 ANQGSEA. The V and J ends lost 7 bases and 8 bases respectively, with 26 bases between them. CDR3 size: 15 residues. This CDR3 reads CSARPLRELATGYTF. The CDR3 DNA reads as TGCAGCGCCCGGCCCCTCAGGGAGCTAGCTACAGGCTACACCTTC.

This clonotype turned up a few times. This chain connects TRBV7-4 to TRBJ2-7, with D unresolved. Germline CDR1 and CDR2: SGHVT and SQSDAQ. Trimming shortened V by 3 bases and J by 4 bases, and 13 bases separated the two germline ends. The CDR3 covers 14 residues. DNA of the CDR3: TGTGCCAGCAGCTTGGATCAGGATTCGTACGAGCAGTACTTC. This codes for CASSLDQDSYEQYF.

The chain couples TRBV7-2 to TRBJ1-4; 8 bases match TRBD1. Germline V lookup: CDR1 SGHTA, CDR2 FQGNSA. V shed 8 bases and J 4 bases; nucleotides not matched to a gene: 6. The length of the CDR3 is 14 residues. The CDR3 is CASSWDRLNEKLFF. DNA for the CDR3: TGTGCCAGCTCCTGGGACAGGCTTAATGAAAAACTGTTTTTT.

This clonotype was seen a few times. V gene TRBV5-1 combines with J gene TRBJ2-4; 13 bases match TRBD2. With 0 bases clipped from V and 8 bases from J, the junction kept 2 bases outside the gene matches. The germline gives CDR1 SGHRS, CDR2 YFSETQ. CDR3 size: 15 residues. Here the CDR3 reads CASSLEGTSGDIQYF. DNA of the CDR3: TGCGCCAGCAGCTTGGAAGGGACTAGCGGGGACATTCAGTACTTC.

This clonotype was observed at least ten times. The CDR3 loop is CSVGGLQGAMNTEAFF. The CDR3 DNA is TGCAGCGTTGGAGGGCTACAGGGCGCGATGAACACTGAAGCTTTCTTT. J is TRBJ1-1 and V is TRBV29-1, with D maybe TRBD1 (6 bases). The V end lost 4 bases, the J end lost 0 bases, and 18 bases lay between the germline ends. Germline CDR1 and CDR2: SQVTM and ANQGSEA. The CDR3 spans 16 residues.

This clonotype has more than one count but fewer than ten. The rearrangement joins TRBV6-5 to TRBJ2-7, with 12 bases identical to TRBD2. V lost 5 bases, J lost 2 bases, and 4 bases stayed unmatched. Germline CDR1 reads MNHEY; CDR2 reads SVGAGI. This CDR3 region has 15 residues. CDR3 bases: TGTGCCAGCAGTCGGACTAGCGGGGACGCCTACGAGCAGTACTTC. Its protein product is CASSRTSGDAYEQYF.

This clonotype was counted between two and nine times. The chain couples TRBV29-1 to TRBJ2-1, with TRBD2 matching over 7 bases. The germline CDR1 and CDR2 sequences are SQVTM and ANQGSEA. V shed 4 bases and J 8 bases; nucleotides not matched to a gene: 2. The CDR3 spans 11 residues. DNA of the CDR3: TGCAGCGTTGGGCGGGAGTATGAGCAGTTCTTC. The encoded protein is CSVGREYEQFF.